This T cell receptor (beta chain) is from a study of blood T cell repertoires in COVID-19. Overall study: Sites in the United States, Italy and Spain provided acute and convalescent COVID-19 samples. PBMCs, B-cell-depleted T cells, or T cells provided the cDNA or gDNA that made up the material.

In the original workflow: Amplifying reference gene primers gave estimates of nucleated cell counts. Repertoires were generated with immunoSEQ multiplex PCR, while TCRdb's copy carries only in-frame clones and drops some. For V, J and clone size, that table is used; D and trimming come from the DNA. The repertoire holds about 120,000 clones, with more than 75% as singletons. The sequence was collected from a woman between 45 and 65 years old with acute or convalescent COVID-19. The sample was peripheral blood.

DNA of the CDR3: TGTGCCAGCAGCTTATCGTGGGGGGAGGGAACTGAAGCTTTCTTT. It translates to CASSLSWGEGTEAFF. The chain carries TRBV9 and TRBJ1-1; possible D gene TRBD1, 5 bases. Deletions cut 4 bases from V and 5 bases from J, with 18 bases between. From germline, CDR1 is SGDLS and CDR2 YYNGEE. The CDR3 is made up of 15 amino acids.